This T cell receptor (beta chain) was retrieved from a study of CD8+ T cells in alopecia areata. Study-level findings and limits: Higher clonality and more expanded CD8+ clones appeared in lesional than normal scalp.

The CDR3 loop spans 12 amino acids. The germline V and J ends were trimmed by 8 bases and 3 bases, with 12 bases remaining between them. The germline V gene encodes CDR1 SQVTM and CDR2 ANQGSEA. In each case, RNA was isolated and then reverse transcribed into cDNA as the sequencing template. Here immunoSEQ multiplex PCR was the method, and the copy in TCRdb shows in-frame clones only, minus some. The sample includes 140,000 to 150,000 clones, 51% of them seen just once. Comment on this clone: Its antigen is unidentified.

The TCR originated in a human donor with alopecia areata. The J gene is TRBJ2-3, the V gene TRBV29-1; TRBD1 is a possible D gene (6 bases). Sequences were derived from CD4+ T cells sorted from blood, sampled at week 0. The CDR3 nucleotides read TGCAGCTCCGGTAGGGGGACAGATACGCAGTATTTT. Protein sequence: CSSGRGTDTQYF.